This entry lists 15 T cell receptor beta chains sequenced from one sample in a study of radiation and T cells in renal cell carcinoma. Clones were read by immunoSEQ multiplex PCR, and TCRdb kept only the in-frame ones, dropping some. In the table there are some 58,000 clones, around 78% of which are singletons. The time point: blood 2 weeks post-SBRT. Treatment denoted: 15 Gy SBRT to primary tumor, nephrectomy 4 weeks later. The specimen comprised blood, sampled from a patient whose treatment included radiotherapy and nephrectomy. The receptors were sampled from a man between 60 and 75 years old with renal cell carcinoma.

The chain is built from TRBV7-8 and TRBJ2-1, with 12 positions matching TRBD2. V lost 4 bases to trimming and J lost 7 bases; unmatched junction nucleotides: 8. This CDR3 has 16 amino acids. CDR1 and CDR2 (germline): SGHVS, FQNEAQ. CDR3 residues: CASSSRRLAGVNEQFF. DNA of the CDR3: TGTGCCAGCAGCTCCAGGAGACTAGCGGGAGTGAATGAGCAGTTCTTC.

The CDR3 nucleotides are TGTGCCAGCTCACCAAACAGGGGAGACGGAAACACCATATATTTT. Its translation is CASSPNRGDGNTIYF. This rearrangement joins TRBV18 to TRBJ1-3, with 7 bases aligning to TRBD1. V was clipped by 2 bases and J by 4 bases; unmatched bases: 5. The CDR3 loop spans 15 amino acids. Germline CDR1 is KGHSH and CDR2 is LQKENI.

The rearrangement joins TRBV6-1 to TRBJ1-1; D is unresolved. Germline CDR1 reads MNHNS; CDR2 reads SASEGT. There are 15 residues in the CDR3. The V gene lost 4 bases and the J gene lost 2 bases, with 14 bases spanning the gap. The CDR3 coding sequence is TGTGCCAGCAGTGGGGCCCTACACAGAAACACTGAAGCTTTCTTT. Translating it yields CASSGALHRNTEAFF.

The chain carries TRBV18 and TRBJ1-1; weak D call: TRBD1 (5 bases). CDR3 size: 14 residues. The germline V gene encodes CDR1 KGHSH and CDR2 LQKENI. Trimming cost V 2 bases and J 2 bases, with 9 bases left between them. The CDR3, as DNA: TGTGCCAGCTCACCAGGGGCGAGCAACACTGAAGCTTTCTTT. Protein product: CASSPGASNTEAFF.

This clone appeared a single time. The gene calls are TRBV7-6 and TRBJ1-5; D ambiguous. Trimming removed 1 base at V and 4 bases at J, with 11 bases between. The CDR3 runs to 15 residues. CDR1 is SGHVS and CDR2 is FNYEAQ in the germline V gene. The CDR3 spells CASSLDATPNQPQHF. CDR3 coding DNA: TGTGCCAGCAGCTTAGATGCTACGCCTAATCAGCCCCAGCATTTT.

As concerns this clone: The junction departs from germline at one end; a sequencing error may be responsible. The chain has TRBV5-1 and TRBJ1-2, with TRBD1 as a possible D gene (6 bases). This CDR3 is 13 amino acids long. The germline gives CDR1 SGHRS, CDR2 YFSETQ. CDR3 nucleotides: TGCGCCAGCAGGTTGGGGGCTGGAGATGGCTACACCTTC. This gives the protein CASRLGAGDGYTF.

The chain couples TRBV21-1 to TRBJ2-7; the table's D call, TRBD1, was not checked against the DNA. TRBV21-1 is a pseudogene segment. The CDR3 sequence is 15 residues long. This CDR3 reads CASSNRQPSPYEQYV. CDR3 nucleotides: TGTGCCAGCAGCAACAGACAGCCCTCTCCCTACGAGCAGTACGTC.

The chain uses TRBV6-1 and TRBJ1-2; D remains unclear. Germline V gene sequence: CDR1 MNHNS, CDR2 SASEGT. V lost 2 bases and J lost 3, with 7 bases in between. CDR3 length: 13 residues. The DNA of the CDR3 is TGTGCCAGCAGTGAAAACGAATACTATGGCTACACCTTC. This codes for CASSENEYYGYTF.

The CDR3: CASSLEGNTEAFF. For the CDR3, the DNA is TGTGCCAGCAGCTTAGAGGGAAATACTGAAGCTTTCTTT. This chain uses TRBV7-9 with TRBJ1-1; D gene unclear. Trimming removed 1 base from V and 5 bases from J, with 8 bases in between. Germline V gene sequence: CDR1 SEHNR, CDR2 FQNEAQ (reference sequence). The CDR3 consists of 13 residues.

V gene TRBV25-1 combines with J gene TRBJ2-7; 7 nucleotides match TRBD1. The J segment lost 3 bases and the V segment lost 2 bases, leaving 1 base of the junction unmatched. The CDR3 runs to 13 residues. Germline V gene sequence: CDR1 MGHDK, CDR2 SYGVNS. CDR3 sequence: CASSEAGGYEQYV. CDR3 in DNA: TGTGCCAGCAGTGAAGCAGGGGGCTACGAGCAGTACGTC.

This rearrangement joins TRBV4-1 to TRBJ2-3; D call uncertain. CDR3 length: 14 residues. The germline V gene has CDR1 MGHRA and CDR2 YSYEKL. V was pared by 3 bases and J by 2 bases, with 9 bases between. The CDR3 DNA reads as TGCGCCAGCAGCCACCTCGATCCCACAGATACGCAGTATTTT. The encoded protein is CASSHLDPTDTQYF.

This clone was counted a few times. This chain connects TRBV5-1 to TRBJ2-7; no clear D. The germline gives CDR1 SGHRS, CDR2 YFSETQ. Trimming removed 0 bases at V and 0 bases at J, with 22 bases between. CDR3 size: 19 residues. Here the CDR3 reads CASSLVSPREANDSYEQYV. The CDR3 DNA reads as TGCGCCAGCAGCTTGGTTAGCCCGAGAGAGGCTAACGACTCCTACGAGCAGTACGTC.

V usage is TRBV9 and J usage is TRBJ1-5, with 9 bases that match TRBD1. V lost 2 bases, J lost 4 bases, and 1 base stayed unmatched. The V gene's germline CDR1 is SGDLS and CDR2 YYNGEE. The CDR3 is 14 residues long. Written as DNA, the CDR3 is TGTGCCAGCAGCGTGGGACAGGGAAATCAGCCCCAGCATTTT. Its translation is CASSVGQGNQPQHF.

The rearrangement links TRBV7-2 to TRBJ1-1; no clear D gene. With 3 bases removed from V and 6 bases from J, the gap between germline ends came to 5 bases. The CDR3 extends over 11 amino acids. Germline CDR1 SGHTA, CDR2 FQGNSA. The CDR3 nucleotides read TGTGCCAGCAGCTTTAGTGCTGAAGCTTTCTTT. Residues: CASSFSAEAFF.

The chain employs TRBV19 and TRBJ1-5; 8 bases match TRBD1. The CDR3 is made up of 14 amino acids. The germline V gene encodes CDR1 LNHDA and CDR2 SQIVND (reference sequence). V was clipped by 5 bases and J by 6 bases; unmatched bases: 6. CDR3 in DNA: TGTGCCAGTAGTGGTTCAGGGGGCACTCAGCCCCAGCATTTT. As protein: CASSGSGGTQPQHF.